Below, 13 T cell receptor beta chains from the same sample are listed, as sequenced in a study of glioma-infiltrating T cells after dendritic cell vaccination. TCRdb keeps only in-frame clones here, not all; method: immunoSEQ multiplex PCR. The sample gives more than 95,000 clones, roughly 89% of which show up once; approximately 3% is in the top ten. Time point of the sample: after dendritic cell vaccination, including at tumor progression/relapse. The sample here was blood, taken after dendritic cell vaccination. The source of these receptors is a human donor with glioblastoma.

CDR3 region: CASSYGRTIQETQYF. In DNA, the CDR3 is TGTGCCAGCAGTTACGGGCGAACGATCCAAGAGACCCAGTACTTC. V and J are TRBV6-5 and TRBJ2-5; no reliable D call. Germline CDR1 and CDR2: MNHEY and SVGAGI. This CDR3 comprises 15 residues. Trimming removed 2 bases from V and 1 base from J, with 11 bases in between.

The V and J genes are TRBV2 and TRBJ1-4; TRBD1 is a possible D gene (5 bases). The CDR3 runs to 13 residues. The V gene's germline CDR1 is SNHLY and CDR2 FYNNEI. The germline V and J ends were trimmed by 7 bases and 4 bases, with 10 bases remaining between them. This CDR3 is CASTGFINEKLFF. For the CDR3, the DNA is TGTGCCAGCACAGGGTTTATTAATGAAAAACTGTTTTTT.

A single count supports this clone. This chain uses TRBV16 with TRBJ1-4, with D hard to call. With 4 bases removed from V and 4 bases from J, the gap between germline ends came to 7 bases. This CDR3 comprises 13 residues. The germline gives CDR1 KGHSY, CDR2 FQNENV. CDR3 sequence (DNA): TGTGCCAGCAGCCCCCGGAGTAATGAAAAACTGTTTTTT. It is translated as CASSPRSNEKLFF.

The V and J genes are TRBV14 and TRBJ2-7, with D perhaps matching TRBD2 (5 bases). The V gene's germline CDR1 is SGHDN and CDR2 FVKESK. CDR3 length equals 13 residues. V was cut by 6 bases and J by 2 bases, with 11 bases left in between. The CDR3 DNA reads TGTGCCAGCAGATCGACCGGGACCTACGAGCAGTACTTC. Translated: CASRSTGTYEQYF. Full variable domain (remainder filled in from reference TRBV14 and TRBJ2-7): EAGVTQFPSHSVIEKGQTVTLRCDPISGHDNLYWYRRVMGKEIKFLLHFVKESKQDESGMPNNRFLAERTGGTYSTLKVQPAELEDSGVYFCASRSTGTYEQYFGPGTRLTVT.

This clone was seen just once. The V and J genes are TRBV7-2 and TRBJ2-3; TRBD2 agrees at 14 bases. The CDR3 covers 15 residues. The V gene's germline CDR1 is SGHTA and CDR2 FQGNSA. V shed 5 bases, J shed 11 bases, and the junction held 9 bases outside the gene matches. This CDR3 reads CASSPTGTSGSMQYF. The CDR3 DNA is TGTGCCAGCAGCCCGACCGGGACTAGCGGGAGTATGCAGTATTTT.

The J gene is TRBJ2-3, the V gene TRBV10-3, with 7 bases that match TRBD1. CDR3 length: 14 amino acids. Per germline, CDR1 ENHRY and CDR2 SYGVKD. The V segment lost 3 bases and the J segment 2 bases; nucleotides outside the gene matches: 2. The chain's CDR3 is CAISDGTATDTQYF. CDR3 DNA sequence: TGTGCCATCAGTGACGGGACAGCCACAGATACGCAGTATTTT.

The CDR3 spells CSVGGTSGIYEQFF. The CDR3 DNA sequence: TGCAGCGTTGGAGGGACTAGCGGGATATATGAGCAGTTCTTC. V and J are TRBV29-1 and TRBJ2-1, with 13 bases aligning to TRBD2. The CDR3 extends over 14 amino acids. Germline V gene sequence: CDR1 SQVTM, CDR2 ANQGSEA. With V trimmed by 4 bases and J by 8 bases, 5 bases remained unmatched.

A single count supports this clone. The V and J genes are TRBV2 and TRBJ2-1, with 9 bases that match TRBD2. The CDR3 loop spans 16 amino acids. The junction had 9 bases not matched to a gene; V was cut back by 4 bases and J by 5 bases. Germline V gene lookup returns CDR1 SNHLY and CDR2 FYNNEI. CDR3 bases: TGTGCCAGCAGTGGGGGGGGAAGCGGGAGGAACAATGAGCAGTTCTTC. Protein: CASSGGGSGRNNEQFF.

CDR3: CASSPGPGGVSGNTIYF. DNA for the CDR3: TGCGCCAGCAGCCCGGGTCCCGGAGGGGTCTCTGGAAACACCATATATTTT. This chain links TRBV5-1 with TRBJ1-3; perhaps TRBD1 as D (5 bases). CDR1 and CDR2 from the germline V gene are SGHRS and YFSETQ. The V and J ends lost 4 bases and 0 bases respectively, with 17 bases between them. The CDR3 length is 17 residues.

The V gene is TRBV7-2, the J gene TRBJ1-1, with TRBD1 matching 9 bases. Unmatched junction bases numbered 8, after V lost 5 bases and J lost 7 bases. CDR3 length: 14 residues. CDR1 SGHTA and CDR2 FQGNSA come from the germline V gene. This CDR3 reads CASSRDRVNGEAFF. In DNA, the CDR3 is TGTGCCAGCAGCCGGGACAGGGTTAATGGTGAAGCTTTCTTT.

CDR3: CASSVGRQYEQYF. CDR3 DNA: TGCGCCAGCAGTGTCGGGAGGCAGTACGAGCAGTACTTC. This chain links TRBV10-1 with TRBJ2-7; 7 bases match TRBD2. The CDR3 has 13 residues. Germline trimming cut 4 bases from V and 4 bases from J; bases unmatched to any gene: 4. Germline values: CDR1 WNHNN, CDR2 SYGVQD (reference sequence).

J is TRBJ2-7 and V is TRBV6-5; 10 positions match TRBD2. V shed 7 bases, J shed 0 bases, and the junction held 6 bases outside the gene matches. The germline gives CDR1 MNHEY, CDR2 SVGAGI. The CDR3 consists of 15 residues. The CDR3 reads CASIGLADSSYEQYF. For the CDR3, the DNA is TGTGCCAGCATCGGACTAGCGGACAGCTCCTACGAGCAGTACTTC.

CDR3 in DNA: TGCGCCAGCAGCCCCGGACAGGGGTCCCACAATGAGCAGTTCTTC. As protein: CASSPGQGSHNEQFF. The rearrangement links TRBV5-1 to TRBJ2-1, with 9 bases that match TRBD1. The trim removed 4 bases at V and 5 bases at J, leaving 7 bases unmatched. The CDR3 runs 15 residues. Germline lookup yields CDR1 SGHRS and CDR2 YFSETQ.